This T cell receptor (beta chain) was recovered during a study of T cell responses to AZD1222 COVID-19 vaccine. Germline-derived CDR1 and CDR2 are MGHRA and YSYEKL. This CDR3 contains 14 residues. V dropped 2 bases and J dropped 3 bases, with 11 bases sitting between them. Clones were sequenced by immunoSEQ multiplex PCR, and TCRdb holds only the in-frame ones, with some missing. The sample has about 55,000 clones, approximately 88% seen once. The chain joins TRBV4-1 to TRBJ2-7; maybe TRBD1 (6 bases). The receptor was derived from an adult in good health. The sequencing used peripheral blood, collected on day 0 of AZD1222 vaccination. CDR3 loop: CASSQPGHLYEQYF. The CDR3 region has the DNA TGCGCCAGCAGCCAACCGGGACATCTCTACGAGCAGTACTTC.